The 32 T cell receptor beta chains listed next were all sequenced from one sample in a study of regulatory T cells in long-lasting Graves disease. Library construction for TCR beta used iRepertoire HTBI primers and Arm-PCR of CDR3 regions. Using its own MiXCR run on the multiplex PCR reads, TCRdb lists one record per CDR3 protein. The sample contains roughly 500,000 distinct CDR3 sequences, around 21% of which appear only once. Regarding time point: persistent/refractory GD, antithyroid drugs over 5 years with positive TRAb. Construction of the TCR library relied on RNA isolated from PBMCs. The specimen was peripheral blood mononuclear cells (PBMCs), collected when the disease was refractory, from a patient treated with antithyroid drugs. All receptors come from a female donor with Graves disease.

This clonotype was seen ten or more times. The chain employs TRBV2 and TRBJ2-2; TRBD2 agrees at 13 bases. J lost 4 bases, V lost 6 bases, and 8 bases had no gene match. Germline loops: CDR1 SNHLY, CDR2 FYNNEI. This CDR3 comprises 17 residues. The DNA for the CDR3 is TGTGCCAGCAGGAAGCCTCGGACTAGCGGGGGCACCGGGGAGCTGTTTTTT. Its protein product is CASRKPRTSGGTGELFF.

This clonotype was counted many times. V and J are TRBV2 and TRBJ1-1; no reliable D call. Germline-derived CDR1 and CDR2 are SNHLY and FYNNEI. The V gene lost 5 bases and the J gene lost 4 bases, with 5 bases spanning the gap. There are 11 residues in the CDR3. CDR3 sequence: CASSMVTEAFF. The DNA for the CDR3 is TGTGCCAGCAGTATGGTCACTGAAGCTTTCTTT.

This clonotype appeared many times. The chain carries TRBV29-1 and TRBJ2-5, with TRBD2 matching over 7 bases. The CDR3 spans 13 residues. J gave up 5 bases and V 1 base, and 4 bases lay outside the gene matches. In germline, CDR1 is SQVTM, CDR2 ANQGSEA. CDR3 in DNA: TGCAGCGTTGAAGGGCAGGGAGGGGAGACCCAGTACTTC. Encoded protein: CSVEGQGGETQYF.

The genes are TRBV11-2 and TRBJ2-1; possible D gene TRBD2, 6 bases. V gave up 5 bases and J gave up 11 bases, with 19 bases separating them. CDR1 is SGHAT and CDR2 is FQNNGV in the germline V gene. The CDR3 sequence is 14 residues long. As DNA, the CDR3 is TGTGCCAGCAGCCTGGGGGGAGGCTTCATCCAGCAGTTCTTC. Translation gives CASSLGGGFIQQFF.

The rearrangement uses TRBV6-5 and TRBJ2-2; D remains unclear. V was shortened by 2 bases and J by 4 bases, with 2 bases between the two germline ends. The CDR3 is made up of 12 amino acids. The germline V gene encodes CDR1 MNHEY and CDR2 SVGAGI. The CDR3, as DNA: TGTGCCAGCAGTTACACCACCGGGGAGCTGTTTTTT. Translated: CASSYTTGELFF.

This clonotype was seen a single time. This chain uses TRBV19 with TRBJ2-1; a weak D match, TRBD2 (5 bases). The CDR3 is 15 residues long. The germline V gene has CDR1 LNHDA and CDR2 SQIVND (reference sequence). V lost 4 bases, J lost 4 bases, and 14 bases lay in between. The CDR3 sequence: CASSKPPGSYNEQFF. CDR3 coding DNA: TGTGCCAGTAGTAAACCCCCGGGGAGTTACAATGAGCAGTTCTTC.

In regard to this clonotype: Only one base separates this from a far larger clonotype, so it likely reflects a read error. V and J are TRBV20-1 and TRBJ2-1; 12 nucleotides agree with TRBD1. From germline, CDR1 is DFQATT and CDR2 SNEGSKA (reference sequence). The trim removed 0 bases at V and 10 bases at J, leaving 4 bases unmatched. The CDR3 extends over 14 amino acids. CDR3 loop: CSARDGTGGYEQFF. The CDR3 DNA reads TGCAGTGCTAGAGATGGGACAGGGGGCTACGAGCAGTTCTTC.

This clonotype was detected ten times or more. The gene calls are TRBV6-1 and TRBJ2-1, with no clear D. The ends were cut back, 6 bases at V and 3 bases at J, with 6 bases in the middle. The CDR3 is made up of 12 amino acids. The germline V gene encodes CDR1 MNHNS and CDR2 SASEGT. The CDR3 DNA reads TGTGCCAGCAGGGGTGTCTACAATGAGCAGTTCTTC. Amino acids: CASRGVYNEQFF.

This clonotype came up many times. The rearrangement joins TRBV3-1 to TRBJ1-1, with 7 positions matching TRBD1. With 4 bases clipped from V and 5 bases from J, the junction kept 7 bases outside the gene matches. Looked up from germline, CDR1 is LGHDT and CDR2 is YNNKEL (reference sequence). CDR3 length equals 14 residues. The CDR3 reads CASSRRQGRTEAFF. The CDR3 DNA is TGTGCCAGCAGCCGTAGACAGGGTAGGACTGAAGCTTTCTTT.

This clonotype was seen at least ten times. This chain joins TRBV28 and TRBJ1-5, with D unresolved. V lost 6 bases and J lost 9, with 6 bases in between. The CDR3 runs to 10 residues. Germline V gives CDR1 MDHEN, CDR2 SYDVKM. The CDR3 DNA is TGTGCCAGCAGCAGAGGGCCCCAGCATTTT. Translated: CASSRGPQHF.

The V and J genes are TRBV6-2 or TRBV6-3 and TRBJ2-3, with D maybe TRBD1 (6 bases). Germline V lookup: CDR1 MNHEY, CDR2 SVGEGT. Trimming took 0 bases from V and 5 from J, leaving 18 bases between them. This CDR3 has 17 residues. CDR3 region: CASSYSSTGRRGDTQYF. DNA for the CDR3: TGTGCCAGCAGTTACTCGAGTACAGGGAGAAGGGGAGATACGCAGTATTTT.

This clonotype was seen repeatedly, ten times or more. The rearrangement links TRBV7-2 to TRBJ1-4; 7 nucleotides match TRBD1. Germline V gene lookup returns CDR1 SGHTA and CDR2 FQGNSA. The CDR3 contains 15 residues. The J segment lost 4 bases and the V segment lost 2 bases, leaving 4 bases of the junction unmatched. Here the CDR3 reads CASSLTGARNEKLFF. The CDR3 DNA reads TGTGCCAGCAGCTTAACAGGGGCCCGTAATGAAAAACTGTTTTTT.

This clonotype was counted only a few times. The genes are TRBV5-1 and TRBJ2-3, with D perhaps TRBD2 (5 bases). Trimming shortened V by 2 bases and J by 5 bases, and 15 bases separated the two germline ends. The germline CDR1 and CDR2 sequences are SGHRS and YFSETQ. The CDR3 loop spans 15 amino acids. The CDR3 loop reads CASSFHGVLGDTQYF. The CDR3 region has the DNA TGCGCCAGCAGCTTCCACGGGGTTCTGGGAGATACGCAGTATTTT.

There are many counts of this clonotype. The chain links TRBV3-1 to TRBJ2-4; 7 bases agree with TRBD2. Germline CDR1 and CDR2: LGHDT and YNNKEL (reference sequence). V gave up 4 bases and J gave up 2 bases; unmatched junction bases: 2. This CDR3 has 14 amino acids. CDR3 DNA: TGTGCCAGCAGCCCGGGAGGATCCAAAAACATTCAGTACTTC. As protein: CASSPGGSKNIQYF.

This clonotype was observed a few times. The chain combines TRBV5-4 with TRBJ2-7, with D uncertain. CDR1 is SGHNT and CDR2 is YYREEE in the germline V gene (reference sequence). The CDR3 consists of 15 residues. Deletions cut 0 bases from V and 1 base from J, with 11 bases between. CDR3 in amino acids: CASSLAYGSSYEQYF. CDR3 DNA: TGTGCCAGCAGCTTGGCTTACGGCTCTTCCTACGAGCAGTACTTC.

The chain has TRBV19 and TRBJ2-5; the match to TRBD1 covers 9 bases. J was trimmed by 5 bases and V by 5 bases; bases with no gene match: 6. This CDR3 has 14 amino acids. CDR1 and CDR2 (germline): LNHDA, SQIVND (reference sequence). The CDR3 nucleotides read TGTGCCAGTAGTCTGGGACAGGGTATGGAGACCCAGTACTTC. This encodes CASSLGQGMETQYF. The complete variable domain, with remaining parts taken from reference TRBV19 and TRBJ2-5, reads DGGITQSPKYLFRKEGQNVTLSCEQNLNHDAMYWYRQDPGQGLRLIYYSQIVNDFQKGDIAEGYSVSREKKESFPLTVTSAQKNPTAFYLCASSLGQGMETQYFGPGTRLLVL.

A few counts support this clonotype. This sequence joins TRBV5-6 and TRBJ2-1; D may be TRBD2 (5 bases). Germline V gene lookup returns CDR1 SGHDT and CDR2 YYEEEE. This CDR3 is 15 amino acids long. V was clipped by 2 bases and J by 9 bases, with 18 bases between them. For the CDR3, the DNA is TGTGCCAGCAGCTTATCACTAGTCCCGACGGGTGAGCAGTTCTTC. Its translation is CASSLSLVPTGEQFF.

This clonotype was observed a few times. The chain is built from TRBV19 and TRBJ1-6, with D possibly being TRBD1 (5 bases). Germline V CDR1 and CDR2: LNHDA, SQIVND (reference sequence). Between the trimmed V and J ends, which lost 5 bases and 8 bases, there was a span of 16 bases. The CDR3 has 15 amino acids. CDR3 sequence (DNA): TGTGCCAGTAGTCCGGGACGGGGAACCCATTCACCCCTCCACTTT. Its translation is CASSPGRGTHSPLHF.

This clonotype was recorded many times. This chain uses TRBV28 with TRBJ1-5, with D perhaps matching TRBD1 (6 bases). The ends were cut back, 5 bases at V and 0 bases at J, with 17 bases in the middle. Germline V gene lookup returns CDR1 MDHEN and CDR2 SYDVKM. The CDR3 consists of 17 residues. In nucleotides, the CDR3 is TGTGCCAGCAGTCCAACCTGGACAGTTTATAGCAATCAGCCCCAGCATTTT. Its translation is CASSPTWTVYSNQPQHF. The entire variable domain, with the rest obtained from reference TRBV28 and TRBJ1-5, is as follows: DVKVTQSSRYLVKRTGEKVFLECVQDMDHENMFWYRQDPGLGLRLIYFSYDVKMKEKGDIPEGYSVSREKKERFSLILESASTNQTSMYLCASSPTWTVYSNQPQHFGDGTRLSIL.

The V gene is TRBV27, the J gene TRBJ1-6, with TRBD1 identical over 8 bases. CDR3 length: 14 amino acids. The V gene's germline CDR1 is MNHEY and CDR2 SMNVEV (reference sequence). V gave up 6 bases and J gave up 10 bases; unmatched junction bases: 8. The CDR3 DNA follows: TGTGCCAGCAGGCAGGACAGGGTCGAGTCACCCCTCCACTTT. Translating it yields CASRQDRVESPLHF.

The V gene is TRBV11-2, the J gene TRBJ2-6, with TRBD1 matching over 9 bases. Trimming cost V 2 bases and J 0 bases; bases outside gene matches: 5. The CDR3 runs to 18 residues. Germline-derived CDR1 and CDR2 are SGHAT and FQNNGV. CDR3 coding DNA: TGTGCCAGCAGCTTACGGACAGGGGTCCTCTCTGGGGCCAACGTCCTGACTTTC. Translation gives CASSLRTGVLSGANVLTF. Together with reference TRBV11-2 and TRBJ2-6, the CDR3 gives the full variable domain: EAGVAQSPRYKIIEKRQSVAFWCNPISGHATLYWYQQILGQGPKLLIQFQNNGVVDDSQLPKDRFSAERLKGVDSTLKIQPAKLEDSAVYLCASSLRTGVLSGANVLTFGAGSRLTVL.

The chain uses TRBV7-8 and TRBJ2-5; D not resolved. V was trimmed by 1 base and J by 3 bases, leaving 12 bases between them. The germline gives CDR1 SGHVS, CDR2 FQNEAQ. This CDR3 is 15 amino acids long. CDR3 DNA: TGTGCCAGCAGCTTAGGTCGCAGGACGGAAGAGACCCAGTACTTC. Its translation: CASSLGRRTEETQYF.

Ten or more counts support this clonotype. The gene calls are TRBV12-5 and TRBJ1-1; D is uncertain. V was cut by 1 base and J by 3 bases, with 3 bases left in between. The germline V gene has CDR1 LGHNT and CDR2 FRNRAP. The CDR3 totals 12 residues. The CDR3 loop is CASGLGDTEAFF. CDR3 bases: TGTGCTAGTGGTTTGGGCGACACTGAAGCTTTCTTT.

The genes are TRBV27 and TRBJ2-1, with TRBD2 matching 10 bases. Germline loops: CDR1 MNHEY, CDR2 SMNVEV (reference sequence). V shed 6 bases and J 3 bases; nucleotides not matched to a gene: 2. This CDR3 comprises 14 residues. The CDR3 DNA is TGTGCCAGCAGCGGGACTAGCGACTACAATGAGCAGTTCTTC. Its protein product is CASSGTSDYNEQFF.

The chain combines TRBV5-1 with TRBJ1-2; D gene ambiguous. CDR1 and CDR2 (germline): SGHRS, YFSETQ. CDR3 length equals 14 residues. V lost 0 bases and J lost 10, with 16 bases in between. Here the CDR3 reads CASSLESAGTDYTF. As DNA, the CDR3 is TGCGCCAGCAGCTTGGAGTCGGCTGGAACGGACTACACCTTC.

The chain carries TRBV4-1 and TRBJ2-3; D ambiguous. The V end was cut by 0 bases, the J end by 5 bases, with 9 bases between. Looked up from germline, CDR1 is MGHRA and CDR2 is YSYEKL. This CDR3 has 14 amino acids. In nucleotides, the CDR3 is TGCGCCAGCAGCCAAGATATATCCAGAGATACGCAGTATTTT. The encoded protein is CASSQDISRDTQYF.

This clonotype has only a few counts. In DNA, the CDR3 is TGTGCCAGCAGTTACAGAGTAGCCGGGGAGCTGTTTTTT. Amino acid sequence: CASSYRVAGELFF. This rearrangement joins TRBV6-2 or TRBV6-3 to TRBJ2-2, with D unresolved. There are 13 residues in the CDR3. V was shortened by 2 bases and J by 6 bases, with 7 bases between the two germline ends. Germline assignment: CDR1 MNHEY and CDR2 SVGEGT.

The genes are TRBV27 and TRBJ2-2, with D maybe TRBD2 (6 bases). From germline, CDR1 is MNHEY and CDR2 SMNVEV (reference sequence). This CDR3 spans 15 amino acids. V gave up 4 bases and J gave up 3 bases, with 12 bases separating them. CDR3 in DNA: TGTGCCAGCAGTTCCCTAGCGAGAGACACCGGGGAGCTGTTTTTT. It yields the protein CASSSLARDTGELFF.

For this clonotype: This may be a read error, as it is one base from a much larger clone. The chain uses TRBV15 and TRBJ2-5, with 8 bases aligning to TRBD1. Trimming removed 3 bases from V and 6 bases from J; junction bases left unmatched: 9. This CDR3 spans 15 amino acids. The V gene's germline CDR1 is LNHNV and CDR2 YYDKDF (reference sequence). The CDR3 here is CATSSIAGGLKTQYF. As DNA, the CDR3 is TGTGCCACCAGCAGCATCGCAGGGGGCTTGAAGACCCAGTACTTC.

This clonotype was observed a handful of times. The chain is built from TRBV7-2 and TRBJ2-7, with 7 bases fitting TRBD2. The germline V gene has CDR1 SGHTA and CDR2 FQGNSA. The CDR3 runs 17 residues. V shed 4 bases, J shed 2 bases, and the junction held 14 bases outside the gene matches. In DNA form, the CDR3 reads TGTGCCAGCAGCTCAAGGCCTCCAGCGGGGACGACCTACGAGCAGTACTTC. Protein product: CASSSRPPAGTTYEQYF.

This clonotype appeared many times. J is TRBJ2-7 and V is TRBV15; 9 positions agree with TRBD2. V gave up 3 bases and J gave up 6 bases; unmatched junction bases: 9. This CDR3 is 15 amino acids long. CDR1 is LNHNV and CDR2 is YYDKDF in the germline V gene (reference sequence). CDR3 in amino acids: CATSSPREGQGEQYF. DNA of the CDR3: TGTGCCACCAGCAGCCCGCGGGAGGGCCAGGGCGAGCAGTACTTC.

The chain recombines TRBV6-9 with TRBJ1-5; 7 nucleotides match TRBD1. Per the germline V gene, CDR1 is MNHGY and CDR2 is SVAAGI. This CDR3 is built from 16 residues. The junction had 9 bases not matched to a gene; V was cut back by 6 bases and J by 1 base. DNA for the CDR3: TGTGCCAGCAGCCCCTCAGGGGGGAAAAGCAATCAGCCCCAGCATTTT. This translates into CASSPSGGKSNQPQHF.